The entry that follows covers one T cell receptor (beta chain) sequence. The clone's antigen remains unknown. Sequence at one end of the junction differs from germline and may be a read error. These data belong to a study of tumor-infiltrating lymphocytes in primary liver carcinoma (dated by TCRdb to about 2017). About the study as a whole: Roughly five patients with histopathologically diagnosed primary liver carcinoma underwent surgical resection in China between late 2015 and March 2016. The five patients had tumors staged T1-T3 N0M0, with maximum diameters ranging from roughly 4 to 10 cm. A total of 35 or so specimens from 5 patients went through TCRbeta repertoire sequencing, namely 25 tumor regions, 5 adjacent noncancerous liver tissues and 5 peripheral blood samples. The five patients, three men and two women aged 30 to 69 years, had hepatocellular carcinoma (four) or combined HCC and intrahepatic cholangiocarcinoma (one). Reproducibility between technical replicate repertoires was high, with correlation coefficients above 0.98 and mean shared-clone rates approximately 0.9. Each sample produced about 3.5 to 7.13 million productive TCRbeta reads, and read depth showed no significant difference between tissue types. TCRbeta repertoire sequencing, expression microarrays and whole-exome sequencing were combined in the study across five regions of each liver tumor, with adjacent normal tissue and blood also included.

Blood RNA was extracted from unsorted whole blood with TRIzol reagent; germline DNA came from the DNeasy Blood & Tissue kit. Chronic HBV infection was present in the patients, and the patients were treatment-naive at sampling. Before surgery, 3 to 5 milliliters of peripheral blood were collected into K2EDTA tubes. Overall study results and their limits: Bulk unsorted samples precluded comparing CD4+ and CD8+ T cell repertoires. With just a few patients in the study, the authors point out that the findings should be validated in a larger study. Repertoire overlap was higher between tumor regions (mean approximately 36%) than tumor-adjacent (17%) or tumor-blood (roughly 14%) pairs, consistent with antigen-driven expansion. Only the TCR beta chain was sequenced, so true repertoire diversity is likely underestimated because unpaired alpha chains were not captured. The top 250 clones accounted for a significantly greater share of the repertoire in tumors than in blood (p = 0.039).

Starting from roughly 540 ng total RNA, TCRbeta-specific cDNA was produced by reverse transcription with a constant-region primer and ProtoScript II reverse transcriptase. TCRbeta libraries were built with three nested multiplex PCR rounds, a slightly modified ARM-PCR procedure. Sample barcodes and Illumina adapters were added in a final 25-cycle PCR with Deep VentR polymerase. Before sequencing, amplicons between 200 and 500 bp were purified from gel using a QIAquick gel extraction kit. An Illumina HiSeq 2500 was used to sequence the TCRbeta amplicons, generating 250-bp paired-end reads. From the authors' description of their analysis: Quality trimming of reads was performed with Trimmomatic v0.33, and paired reads were merged with FLASH v1.2.11 so that full CDR3 sequences could be recovered. MiGEC v1.2.1b assigned V, D and J germline segments to the rearranged TCRbeta sequences. Clonotype statistics and Shannon-Wiener diversity indices were calculated with VDJtools v1.0.0. To reduce sampling bias, subsequent analyses other than the diversity analysis used only the 250 most abundant clonotypes in each sample. The public reads were run again by TCRdb, first through fastp at Q25 and then through MiXCR, and only productive beta chains were kept. Here each entry gathers all rows of one CDR3 protein and keeps the most common genes and DNA. The V and J calls come from TCRdb's annotation, not from the publication. The sample profile shows about 300,000 distinct CDR3 sequences; 65% of them were found once. Jointly, the top ten make up 9% to 10% of the sample.

The TCR sequence derives from a middle-aged man with primary liver carcinoma and hepatitis B virus infection. The sample taken for sequencing was peripheral blood.

DNA sequence: TGTGCCAGCAGCTTCCGAGGGGCTGGAAACATCATATATTTT. This sequence encodes CASSFRGAGNIIYF. Rearrangement joined TRBV5-6 to TRBJ1-3, and TRBD1 may be the D gene, going by 5 matching bases. From the germline V gene, CDR1 is SGHDT and CDR2 is YYEEEE. The CDR3 sequence holds 14 residues, the cysteine and phenylalanine included. Just CDR3 DNA is preserved here, 42 bases in frame from base 1.